This passage covers 27 T cell receptor beta chains from one sample sequenced in a study of shared clonotypes between healthy human individuals. Assay: immunoSEQ multiplex PCR; the TCRdb copy retains only in-frame clones and omits some. The data show more than 2 million clones, with 90% to 96% seen just once and 0.1% to 0.15% held by the top ten. Sequenced: naive CD4+ T cells sorted from blood. This sample's subset: CD45RA+ positively selected. The receptors come from a man between 18 and 29 years old in good health.

The V and J genes are TRBV7-2 and TRBJ2-3; the match to TRBD2 covers 14 bases. The germline V gene has CDR1 SGHTA and CDR2 FQGNSA. CDR3 length: 19 amino acids. The J segment lost 2 bases and the V segment lost 5 bases, leaving 12 bases of the junction unmatched. The CDR3 sequence: CASSPSWGLAGAYTDTQYF. The CDR3 bases are TGTGCCAGCAGCCCCTCGTGGGGACTAGCGGGGGCGTACACAGATACGCAGTATTTT.

This clone showed up just once. Different DNA sequences within this sample yield the same CDR3. As DNA, the CDR3 is TGTGCCAGCAGCCCTGACAGGGCTGGAAACACCATATATTTT. This encodes CASSPDRAGNTIYF. V usage is TRBV6-1 and J usage is TRBJ1-3, with 7 bases fitting TRBD1. This CDR3 contains 14 residues. The germline V gene has CDR1 MNHNS and CDR2 SASEGT. The junction had 4 bases not matched to a gene; V was cut back by 6 bases and J by 2 bases.

This chain joins TRBV15 and TRBJ2-2; D is uncertain. The CDR3 contains 14 residues. CDR1 is LNHNV, CDR2 YYDKDF, per germline (reference sequence). Trimming left V 0 bases short and J 13 bases short, with 15 bases between. The CDR3 region is CATSRDPQNALLFF. The CDR3 DNA is TGTGCCACCAGCAGAGACCCACAGAACGCTTTGCTGTTTTTT. Based on the CDR3 plus reference TRBV15 and TRBJ2-2, the full variable domain is DAMVIQNPRYQVTQFGKPVTLSCSQTLNHNVMYWYQQKSSQAPKLLFHYYDKDFNNEADTPDNFQSRRPNTSFCFLDIRSPGLGDTAMYLCATSRDPQNALLFFGEGSRLTVL.

The chain has TRBV7-6 and TRBJ2-3; D remains unclear. Trimming took off 2 bases at V and 8 bases at J, with 11 bases between the two ends. This CDR3 is 13 amino acids long. Germline loops: CDR1 SGHVS, CDR2 FNYEAQ. The CDR3, as DNA: TGTGCCAGCAGCTTACCGGTGCCGGGTACGCAGTATTTT. Translated, it gives CASSLPVPGTQYF.

This rearrangement joins TRBV5-4 to TRBJ2-2, with a possible D match to TRBD1 (5 bases). V dropped 0 bases and J dropped 3 bases, with 6 bases sitting between them. The CDR3 runs 14 residues. CDR1 is SGHNT and CDR2 is YYREEE in the germline V gene (reference sequence). CDR3 bases: TGTGCCAGCAGCTTGGAACAGGACACCGGGGAGCTGTTTTTT. This codes for CASSLEQDTGELFF.

As DNA, the CDR3 is TGTGCCAGCAGTTCTCCCAACGACTACGAGCAGTACTTC. Translation: CASSSPNDYEQYF. The chain has TRBV28 and TRBJ2-7; no reliable D call. Germline CDR1 reads MDHEN; CDR2 reads SYDVKM. The CDR3 has 13 residues. V gave up 4 bases and J gave up 3 bases, with 10 bases separating them.

V gene TRBV13 combines with J gene TRBJ2-7; the match to TRBD2 covers 10 bases. After removal of 5 bases from V and 3 bases from J, the junction contained 10 bases not matched to a gene. CDR1 is PRHDT and CDR2 is FYEKMQ in the germline V gene (reference sequence). This CDR3 comprises 16 residues. In nucleotides, the CDR3 is TGTGCCAGCAGCCCAGAGGGAGCGGGGGGGGTCTACGAGCAGTACTTC. Translating gives CASSPEGAGGVYEQYF. The whole variable domain, filled in from reference TRBV13 and TRBJ2-7, reads AAGVIQSPRHLIKEKRETATLKCYPIPRHDTVYWYQQGPGQDPQFLISFYEKMQSDKGSIPDRFSAQQFSDYHSELNMSSLELGDSALYFCASSPEGAGGVYEQYFGPGTRLTVT.

The chain joins TRBV10-1 to TRBJ2-7; a possible D gene is TRBD1 (5 bases). V lost 6 bases to trimming and J lost 5 bases, with 20 bases between them. The germline V gene encodes CDR1 WNHNN and CDR2 SYGVQD (reference sequence). The CDR3 loop spans 15 amino acids. The chain's CDR3 is CASREKTQGFHEQYF. The CDR3 DNA reads as TGCGCCAGCAGGGAGAAAACTCAGGGTTTCCACGAGCAGTACTTC.

The gene calls are TRBV19 and TRBJ2-3, with D perhaps TRBD1 (5 bases). This CDR3 comprises 12 residues. Germline V gives CDR1 LNHDA, CDR2 SQIVND (reference sequence). V was trimmed by 7 bases and J by 2 bases, leaving 7 bases between them. CDR3 in DNA: TGTGCCAGTATGACAGCCACAGATACGCAGTATTTT. Residues: CASMTATDTQYF.

The chain recombines TRBV7-2 with TRBJ2-7, with a possible D match to TRBD2 (5 bases). The germline V gene has CDR1 SGHTA and CDR2 FQGNSA. This CDR3 comprises 15 residues. Trimming cost V 1 base and J 6 bases, with 16 bases left between them. CDR3 amino acids: CASSLVGGPLGEQYF. The CDR3 DNA follows: TGTGCCAGCAGCTTAGTAGGAGGACCGTTAGGCGAGCAGTACTTC.

The J gene is TRBJ2-7, the V gene TRBV25-1; 8 bases line up with TRBD2. V trimming: 6 bases; J trimming: 3 bases; junction bases outside the gene matches: 10. This CDR3 has 15 amino acids. The germline V gene encodes CDR1 MGHDK and CDR2 SYGVNS. The CDR3 reads CASSRTGGGRYEQYF. DNA of the CDR3: TGTGCCAGCAGCCGAACGGGCGGGGGGCGCTACGAGCAGTACTTC.

This clone has only a few counts. The sample contains more than one DNA sequence encoding this CDR3. J is TRBJ1-2 and V is TRBV6-5; no reliable D call. The CDR3 length is 11 residues. The germline V gene has CDR1 MNHEY and CDR2 SVGAGI. The V end was cut by 2 bases, the J end by 8 bases, with 6 bases between. The CDR3 loop is CASSYRGGYTF. The DNA for the CDR3 is TGTGCCAGCAGTTACCGAGGAGGCTACACCTTC.

V is TRBV6-5 and J is TRBJ2-3, with D unresolved. The germline V gene has CDR1 MNHEY and CDR2 SVGAGI. Trimming removed 4 bases from V and 5 bases from J, with 10 bases in between. CDR3 length: 13 residues. The CDR3, as DNA: TGTGCCAGCAGTTCGCTAGTTTTAGATACGCAGTATTTT. Translated, it gives CASSSLVLDTQYF.

The genes are TRBV7-8 and TRBJ2-7; D remains unclear. This CDR3 region has 14 residues. V was cut by 6 bases and J by 0 bases, with 12 bases left in between. CDR1 is SGHVS and CDR2 is FQNEAQ in the germline V gene. The DNA for the CDR3 is TGTGCCAGCAGTTCGTCGATAGGCTCCTACGAGCAGTACTTC. Its translation is CASSSSIGSYEQYF.

The chain employs TRBV4-1 and TRBJ1-2; D might be TRBD1 (5 bases). Trimming removed 0 bases from V and 3 bases from J, with 8 bases in between. Looked up from germline, CDR1 is MGHRA and CDR2 is YSYEKL. The CDR3 contains 14 residues. The CDR3 sequence: CASSQEGVDYGYTF. The CDR3 DNA reads TGCGCCAGCAGCCAAGAAGGGGTTGACTATGGCTACACCTTC.

The chain couples TRBV5-1 to TRBJ2-3, with TRBD2 matching 11 bases. The CDR3 extends over 15 amino acids. Per the germline V gene, CDR1 is SGHRS and CDR2 is YFSETQ. The V and J ends lost 6 bases and 0 bases, in that order; junction bases with no gene match: 3. The CDR3, as DNA: TGCGCCAGCACAATAGCGGGAGGGAGCACAGATACGCAGTATTTT. It encodes CASTIAGGSTDTQYF.

This chain joins TRBV6-1 and TRBJ1-4; 9 bases fit TRBD1. The V gene end was trimmed by 6 bases and the J gene end by 10 bases; junction bases not matched to a gene: 9. The CDR3 has 14 residues. CDR1 MNHNS and CDR2 SASEGT come from the germline V gene. CDR3 region: CASRARDRDRKLFF. The CDR3 region has the DNA TGTGCCAGCAGAGCCCGGGACAGGGATAGAAAACTGTTTTTT.

The chain combines TRBV5-1 with TRBJ2-5, with TRBD1 matching over 7 bases. The junction had 8 bases not matched to a gene; V was cut back by 2 bases and J by 1 base. Germline values: CDR1 SGHRS, CDR2 YFSETQ. This CDR3 has 16 residues. As DNA, the CDR3 is TGCGCCAGCAGCTTAGTACAGGGGAAGGGCCAAGAGACCCAGTACTTC. It encodes CASSLVQGKGQETQYF.

The gene calls are TRBV11-2 and TRBJ2-1; 10 bases match TRBD2. From germline, CDR1 is SGHAT and CDR2 FQNNGV. The length of the CDR3 is 15 residues. J lost 7 bases, V lost 1 base, and 4 bases had no gene match. The CDR3 sequence is CASSLGTSGANEQFF. In DNA form, the CDR3 reads TGTGCCAGCAGCTTAGGTACTAGCGGGGCAAATGAGCAGTTCTTC.

The chain recombines TRBV2 with TRBJ2-2; 8 bases match TRBD1. This CDR3 is built from 15 residues. The junction had 10 bases not matched to a gene; V was cut back by 6 bases and J by 7 bases. CDR1 and CDR2 from the germline V gene are SNHLY and FYNNEI. As DNA, the CDR3 is TGTGCCAGCAGCCCGCAGGGGGCCGATAGCGGGGAGCTGTTTTTT. Translated: CASSPQGADSGELFF.

The genes are TRBV10-2 and TRBJ1-2, with a weak D call TRBD1 (6 bases). CDR3 size: 14 residues. Germline lookup yields CDR1 WSHSY and CDR2 SAAADI. With 6 bases removed from V and 8 bases from J, the gap between germline ends came to 19 bases. The CDR3 region is CASSPPGGAYGYTF. CDR3 sequence (DNA): TGCGCCAGCAGCCCGCCCGGGGGCGCTTACGGCTACACCTTC.

This clone was recorded only once. The chain joins TRBV2 to TRBJ2-7; tentatively, D is TRBD1 (6 bases). The CDR3 has 13 amino acids. Germline lookup yields CDR1 SNHLY and CDR2 FYNNEI. Trimming cost V 5 bases and J 7 bases, with 15 bases left between them. The CDR3 loop reads CASSPQGRGEQYF. For the CDR3, the DNA is TGTGCCAGCAGTCCACAGGGACGGGGTGAGCAGTACTTC. The full variable domain, completed using reference TRBV2 and TRBJ2-7, is EPEVTQTPSHQVTQMGQEVILRCVPISNHLYFYWYRQILGQKVEFLVSFYNNEISEKSEIFDDQFSVERPDGSNFTLKIRSTKLEDSAMYFCASSPQGRGEQYFGPGTRLTVT.

This clone was seen only once. The chain joins TRBV7-9 to TRBJ2-7, with 12 positions matching TRBD2. V gave up 4 bases and J gave up 1 base; unmatched junction bases: 2. The CDR3 has 15 amino acids. Germline CDR1 reads SEHNR; CDR2 reads FQNEAQ (reference sequence). CDR3 amino acids: CASSYGTSGSYEQYF. CDR3 nucleotide sequence: TGTGCCAGCAGCTATGGGACTAGCGGGTCCTACGAGCAGTACTTC.

The rearrangement uses TRBV25-1 and TRBJ1-2, with 12 positions matching TRBD1. The CDR3 runs 16 residues. Losses at the gene ends were 1 base for V and 8 bases for J; bases not matched to a gene: 8. Germline assignment: CDR1 MGHDK and CDR2 SYGVNS. CDR3 sequence: CASSESPGTGGIGYTF. The DNA of the CDR3 is TGTGCCAGCAGTGAATCCCCCGGGACAGGGGGCATCGGCTACACCTTC.

This chain connects TRBV7-2 to TRBJ1-6; no firm D call. The CDR3 runs 15 residues. Germline V lookup: CDR1 SGHTA, CDR2 FQGNSA. V lost 1 base, J lost 7 bases, and 11 bases lay in between. The CDR3, as DNA: TGTGCCAGCAGCTTAGGGGCCCCTGGGAATTCACCCCTCCACTTT. It specifies CASSLGAPGNSPLHF.

On this clone: Other DNA sequences within the sample encode an identical CDR3. The chain combines TRBV18 with TRBJ1-1; D is unresolved. The CDR3 loop spans 13 amino acids. Germline V gene data show CDR1 as KGHSH and CDR2 as LQKENI. V dropped 0 bases and J dropped 3 bases, with 5 bases sitting between them. This chain's CDR3 is CASSPPGDTEAFF. CDR3 coding DNA: TGTGCCAGCTCACCACCGGGAGACACTGAAGCTTTCTTT.

The chain has TRBV4-1 and TRBJ1-1; D gene uncertain. The CDR3 consists of 14 residues. CDR1 and CDR2 from the germline V gene are MGHRA and YSYEKL. Trimming removed 2 bases from V and 1 base from J, with 8 bases in between. The CDR3 sequence is CASSQWTENTEAFF. The CDR3 nucleotides read TGCGCCAGCAGCCAATGGACGGAGAACACTGAAGCTTTCTTT.